This TCR beta chain appears in the sequencing data of a study of T-cell memory formation after mild COVID-19. In the study overall: There were largely donor-specific TCR clusters.

A remark on this clonotype: Antigen unknown.

Study-wide points: Certain responding clones were present in pre-infection memory, suggesting participation of cross-reactive memory. Largely, contracting CD4+ clones fell within CM and EM, and contracting CD8+ clones within EMRA.

Trimming left V 3 bases short and J 6 bases short, with 9 bases between. Germline lookup yields CDR1 KGHDR and CDR2 SFDVKD. This CDR3 region has 13 residues. The authors produced TCR alpha and TCR beta cDNA libraries with sample barcodes and UMIs by 5'RACE using constant-segment primers. MiXCR, applied by TCRdb to the 5' RACE reads, yields one record per CDR3 protein. The data contain some 300,000 distinct CDR3 sequences, just under 20% of them seen just once; the ten biggest clones take up 21%. The sample was PBMCs or a T cell subset sorted from them (not recorded which). This receptor was obtained from a man between 18 and 29 years old who had mild COVID-19 (a few samples of this study predate the infection). Cell type and time point are not known. The chain employs TRBV24-1 and TRBJ2-3, with unresolved D. CDR3: CATSDRNGDTQYF. DNA of the CDR3: TGTGCCACCAGTGATCGCAATGGGGATACGCAGTATTTT.